The 26 T cell receptor beta chains below all came from one sample that was sequenced in a study of breast tumors, draining lymph nodes, adjacent tissues. TCRdb analysed the multiplex PCR reads with MiXCR anew, one entry per CDR3 protein. The top ten hold 2.2% of the sample, which has fewer than 150,000 distinct CDR3 sequences, over 20% seen once. Breast cancer patients provided tissue from their axillary draining lymph nodes. What was sequenced was axillary lymph node tissue. All receptors derive from a female donor with breast cancer. Some clones in this sample may be carry-over from other donors' samples.

This clonotype was picked up many times. An end of the junction differs from the germline gene, which may be a read error. CDR3 region: CASSVGTGDF. DNA of the CDR3: TGTGCCAGCAGCGTAGGAACGGGGGATTTT. The chain uses TRBV11-2 and TRBJ2-3; D perhaps matches TRBD2 (6 bases). Germline lookup yields CDR1 SGHAT and CDR2 FQNNGV. The CDR3 contains 10 residues.

This clonotype was detected many times. V is TRBV2 and J is TRBJ2-2; 9 bases align to TRBD1. This CDR3 comprises 16 residues. CDR1 SNHLY and CDR2 FYNNEI come from the germline V gene. The ends lost 5 bases at V and 2 bases at J; junction bases unmatched: 6. The CDR3 bases are TGTGCCAGCAGTCTACAGGGGGCGCGAAACACCGGGGAGCTGTTTTTT. Translating gives CASSLQGARNTGELFF.

This clonotype was found many times. The V call is TRBV29-1, the J call TRBJ2-7; TRBD1 aligns across 9 bases. From germline, CDR1 is SQVTM and CDR2 ANQGSEA. With V trimmed by 0 bases and J by 9 bases, 6 bases remained unmatched. This CDR3 is built from 13 residues. In DNA, the CDR3 is TGCAGCGTTGAAGATGAACAGGGGGCAGGGCAGTACTTC. It translates to CSVEDEQGAGQYF.

This clonotype was seen many times. The rearrangement uses TRBV10-3 and TRBJ2-7, with TRBD2 matching 8 bases. Germline loops: CDR1 ENHRY, CDR2 SYGVKD. The CDR3 extends over 13 amino acids. V lost 7 bases, J lost 5 bases, and 7 bases stayed unmatched. CDR3 sequence: CAIMAGGADEQYF. The CDR3, as DNA: TGTGCCATCATGGCCGGGGGGGCCGACGAGCAGTACTTC.

At least ten counts were recorded for this clonotype. The chain links TRBV3-1 to TRBJ1-3; D not certain. The germline gives CDR1 LGHDT, CDR2 YNNKEL (reference sequence). The CDR3 has 13 amino acids. Deletions cut 1 base from V and 4 bases from J, with 5 bases between. The CDR3 bases are TGTGCCAGCAGCCAAGTTTGGGGAAACACCATATATTTT. The encoded protein is CASSQVWGNTIYF.

This chain links TRBV5-1 with TRBJ2-5, with 8 bases lining up with TRBD2. V shed 3 bases and J 1 base; nucleotides not matched to a gene: 11. The CDR3 has 17 amino acids. The germline CDR1 and CDR2 sequences are SGHRS and YFSETQ. In DNA form, the CDR3 reads TGCGCCAGCAGCTCCCTGGTACGGGCGGGAGGCCAAGAGACCCAGTACTTC. Protein: CASSSLVRAGGQETQYF. Supplemented by reference TRBV5-1 and TRBJ2-5, the full variable domain reads KAGVTQTPRYLIKTRGQQVTLSCSPISGHRSVSWYQQTPGQGLQFLFEYFSETQRNKGNFPGRFSGRQFSNSRSEMNVSTLELGDSALYLCASSSLVRAGGQETQYFGPGTRLLVL.

This clonotype was seen many times. This chain joins TRBV6-6 and TRBJ2-1, with unresolved D. Germline CDR1 MNHNY, CDR2 SVGAGI (reference sequence). The V end lost 8 bases, the J end lost 3 bases, and 11 bases lay between the germline ends. The CDR3 length is 13 residues. CDR3 sequence (DNA): TGTGCCAGCTATTCGTCCGGCTACAATGAGCAGTTCTTC. Residues: CASYSSGYNEQFF.

As regards this clonotype: A read error is possible here, since a much larger clone lies one base away. The DNA of the CDR3 is TGTGCCATCAGTGTGGGACTGACTCCTAATCAGCCCCAGCATTTT. Amino acid sequence: CAISVGLTPNQPQHF. The J gene is TRBJ1-5, the V gene TRBV10-3; D possibly corresponds to TRBD1 (5 bases). V lost 4 bases, J lost 4 bases, and 14 bases lay in between. Germline V gene lookup returns CDR1 ENHRY and CDR2 SYGVKD. The CDR3 contains 15 residues.

This clonotype came up many times. The chain couples TRBV13 to TRBJ1-6; D is undetermined. The CDR3 is 16 amino acids. V lost 2 bases to trimming and J lost 0 bases, with 8 bases between them. Germline lookup yields CDR1 PRHDT and CDR2 FYEKMQ (reference sequence). CDR3 sequence reads: CASSLSRGSYNSPLHF. Written as DNA, the CDR3 is TGTGCCAGCAGCTTAAGCCGGGGCTCCTATAATTCACCCCTCCACTTT.

Of note for this clonotype: This clone may be a read error of a much larger clone one base away. The gene calls are TRBV30 and TRBJ1-2; TRBD1 is a possible D gene (6 bases). Germline V CDR1 and CDR2: GTSNPN, SVGIG (reference sequence). The CDR3 consists of 13 residues. The CDR3 DNA reads TGTGCCCGGAGCAGGGGAACTAACTATGGCTACACCTTC. Protein sequence: CARSRGTNYGYTF.

A remark on this clonotype: Given a much more abundant clone one base away, this may be a read error. CDR3 protein: CASGRTSGGSYEQYF. CDR3 coding DNA: TGTGCCAGCGGCAGGACTAGCGGGGGCTCCTACGAGCAGTACTTC. The rearrangement joins TRBV3-1 to TRBJ2-7, with 13 bases lining up with TRBD2. The CDR3 is 15 amino acids. CDR1 is LGHDT and CDR2 is YNNKEL in the germline V gene (reference sequence). V shed 8 bases and J 0 bases; nucleotides not matched to a gene: 4.

In its sample, this clonotype was seen many times. The chain joins TRBV18 to TRBJ1-4, with D hard to call. Germline values: CDR1 KGHSH, CDR2 LQKENI. The V end lost 3 bases, the J end lost 3 bases, and 17 bases lay between the germline ends. This CDR3 is 17 amino acids long. The CDR3 loop is CASSPMTAREANEKLFF. The CDR3 DNA sequence: TGTGCCAGCTCACCGATGACGGCCCGGGAGGCTAATGAAAAACTGTTTTTT. Drawing the rest from reference TRBV18 and TRBJ1-4, the complete variable domain is NAGVMQNPRHLVRRRGQEARLRCSPMKGHSHVYWYRQLPEEGLKFMVYLQKENIIDESGMPKERFSAEFPKEGPSILRIQQVVRGDSAAYFCASSPMTAREANEKLFFGSGTQLSVL.

The chain recombines TRBV14 with TRBJ2-5; the match to TRBD1 covers 8 bases. This CDR3 has 15 amino acids. Germline trimming cut 2 bases from V and 2 bases from J; bases unmatched to any gene: 4. Germline CDR1 reads SGHDN; CDR2 reads FVKESK. The CDR3 coding sequence is TGTGCCAGCAGCCAATTTCAGGGGGCTCAAGAGACCCAGTACTTC. Its protein is CASSQFQGAQETQYF.

This clonotype has a count of ten or more. The rearrangement joins TRBV6-1 to TRBJ1-2; TRBD1 agrees at 11 bases. Germline assignment: CDR1 MNHNS and CDR2 SASEGT. The CDR3 loop spans 14 amino acids. V was clipped by 3 bases and J by 7 bases; unmatched bases: 4. The CDR3 DNA is TGTGCCAGCAGTGAGTGGACAGGGGGCTCTGGCTACACCTTC. Translation: CASSEWTGGSGYTF.

This clonotype was seen ten or more times. This may arise from a read error, as a much more abundant clone is one base away. The gene calls are TRBV11-2 and TRBJ2-7; no clear D gene. CDR3 size: 13 residues. The V gene lost 3 bases and the J gene lost 0 bases, with 6 bases spanning the gap. CDR1 and CDR2 from the germline V gene are SGHAT and FQNNGV. The CDR3 DNA reads TGTGCCAGCAGCTTCTGGAGCTCCTACGAGCAGTACTTC. Encoded protein: CASSFWSSYEQYF.

Of note for this clonotype: A read error may be the cause here, since a much bigger clone is one base away. This chain links TRBV19 with TRBJ1-2, with 10 bases identical to TRBD1. Germline lookup yields CDR1 LNHDA and CDR2 SQIVND (reference sequence). V dropped 6 bases and J dropped 5; count of bases not matched to a gene: 9. The CDR3 contains 15 residues. CDR3 DNA: TGTGCCAGTAGACGGTCAGGACAGGGGGAGTATGGCTACACCTTC. Protein sequence: CASRRSGQGEYGYTF.

This clonotype has a count of ten or more. This rearrangement joins TRBV7-9 to TRBJ2-5; TRBD2 matches 7 bases. The CDR3 extends over 14 amino acids. Trimming took 0 bases from V and 5 from J; bases not matched to a gene: 3. Germline V lookup: CDR1 SEHNR, CDR2 FQNEAQ (reference sequence). CDR3 in amino acids: CASSLAGGAETQYF. In DNA, the CDR3 is TGTGCCAGCAGCTTAGCGGGAGGGGCCGAGACCCAGTACTTC.

This clonotype was seen many times. This chain connects TRBV7-8 to TRBJ1-4; D remains unclear. Per germline, CDR1 SGHVS and CDR2 FQNEAQ. V lost 5 bases and J lost 0, with 10 bases in between. The CDR3 is 15 residues long. CDR3 nucleotide sequence: TGTGCCAGCAGCCAAGACGGGGCAACTAATGAAAAACTGTTTTTT. The encoded protein is CASSQDGATNEKLFF.

This clonotype occurred many times. This rearrangement joins TRBV7-8 to TRBJ2-7; TRBD2 aligns across 7 bases. This CDR3 spans 17 amino acids. V lost 6 bases and J lost 5; bases outside the gene matches: 19. Germline CDR1 SGHVS, CDR2 FQNEAQ. CDR3 sequence (DNA): TGTGCCAGCAGTTTTAGCGACGGGGGGAGTAAGGTCCACGAGCAGTACTTC. It yields the protein CASSFSDGGSKVHEQYF.

Ten or more counts support this clonotype. CDR3 amino acids: CASRPGFSAYEQYF. In DNA form, the CDR3 reads TGTGCCAGCAGACCAGGGTTTTCGGCCTACGAGCAGTACTTC. This rearrangement joins TRBV6-5 to TRBJ2-7, with D perhaps matching TRBD1 (5 bases). Germline V lookup: CDR1 MNHEY, CDR2 SVGAGI. There are 14 residues in the CDR3. V was cut by 6 bases and J by 2 bases, with 14 bases left in between.

This clonotype was seen repeatedly, ten times or more. The rearrangement uses TRBV30 and TRBJ2-1; TRBD2 aligns across 10 bases. With V trimmed by 0 bases and J by 5 bases, 4 bases remained unmatched. The germline V gene has CDR1 GTSNPN and CDR2 SVGIG (reference sequence). This CDR3 has 15 residues. CDR3 sequence (DNA): TGTGCCTGGAGTGTAGGAGCGGGGGGGCACAATGAGCAGTTCTTC. This sequence encodes CAWSVGAGGHNEQFF.

The sample holds many counts of this clonotype. This rearrangement joins TRBV6-1 to TRBJ1-5, with D possibly being TRBD1 (5 bases). This CDR3 has 17 amino acids. Trimming removed 1 base from V and 1 base from J, with 14 bases in between. Germline V gene sequence: CDR1 MNHNS, CDR2 SASEGT. Here the CDR3 DNA reads TGTGCCAGCAGTGAAGTTGGGGGGACCCTCAGCAATCAGCCCCAGCATTTT. It codes for CASSEVGGTLSNQPQHF.

Concerning this clonotype itself: One end of the junction varies from germline; a read error may be responsible. The chain is built from TRBV5-1 and TRBJ1-6; no firm D call. Germline V gene lookup returns CDR1 SGHRS and CDR2 YFSETQ. The CDR3 length is 17 residues. As DNA, the CDR3 is TGCGCCAACAGCTTAGAAGTTAGTGAGACTGGTAATTCACCCCTCCACTTT. It encodes CANSLEVSETGNSPLHF.

As to this clonotype: A much larger clone differs from this one at a single base, so this may be a read error. The chain carries TRBV19 and TRBJ2-7; 8 bases line up with TRBD2. This CDR3 region has 13 residues. Trimming cost V 9 bases and J 5 bases; bases outside gene matches: 9. CDR1 is LNHDA and CDR2 is SQIVND in the germline V gene (reference sequence). This chain's CDR3 is CASQRERSNEQYF. CDR3 DNA sequence: TGTGCCAGCCAGCGGGAGAGGAGCAACGAGCAGTACTTC.

This clonotype was seen at least ten times. This chain links TRBV9 with TRBJ2-3; D is perhaps TRBD2 (5 bases). Germline V gene sequence: CDR1 SGDLS, CDR2 YYNGEE. The CDR3 has 15 amino acids. The germline V and J ends were trimmed by 1 base and 0 bases, with 9 bases remaining between them. The CDR3 DNA follows: TGTGCCAGCAGCGTAAGCGGAACTAGCACAGATACGCAGTATTTT. Encoded protein: CASSVSGTSTDTQYF.

Worth noting for this clonotype: Since a much larger clone is just one base distant, this may be a read error. The chain couples TRBV30 to TRBJ2-7; TRBD1 matches 9 bases. The germline CDR1 and CDR2 sequences are GTSNPN and SVGIG (reference sequence). The CDR3 contains 17 residues. V dropped 4 bases and J dropped 6; count of bases not matched to a gene: 19. CDR3 nucleotides: TGTGCCTGGAACGACGGGACAGGGAGATTTTTTTCGGGCGAGCAGTACTTC. This translates into CAWNDGTGRFFSGEQYF.